These 25 T cell receptor beta chains were all obtained from the same sample, sequenced in a study of T-cell memory formation after mild COVID-19. Each CDR3 protein is one row after TCRdb ran MiXCR on the 5' RACE reads. Counted here are fewer than 650,000 distinct CDR3 sequences, 17% occurring once; the ten biggest clones make up 8.1%. Sequenced sample: PBMCs or a T cell subset sorted from them (not recorded which). All receptors derive from an adult woman who had mild COVID-19 (a few samples of this study predate the infection). Cell type and time point are not known.

The sample holds a few counts of this clonotype. The V call is TRBV12-3 or TRBV12-4, the J call TRBJ2-7, with 9 bases that match TRBD2. The CDR3 is 13 residues long. J gave up 5 bases and V 7 bases, and 6 bases lay outside the gene matches. The CDR3 region has the DNA TGTGCCAGCAAGGGCGGGGGGGCCGACGAGCAGTACTTC. Translated, it gives CASKGGGADEQYF.

V and J are TRBV24-1 and TRBJ2-5; 10 bases fit TRBD2. J was trimmed by 5 bases and V by 3 bases; bases with no gene match: 11. Germline V gives CDR1 KGHDR, CDR2 SFDVKD. The CDR3 is made up of 17 amino acids. The CDR3 nucleotides are TGTGCCACCAGTGATCGGACTAGCGGAAGGGGTCGCGAGACCCAGTACTTC. This codes for CATSDRTSGRGRETQYF.

CDR3 region: CASTRTSADEQFF. CDR3 coding DNA: TGTGCCAGCACCCGGACTAGCGCGGATGAGCAGTTCTTC. The chain combines TRBV9 with TRBJ2-1, with 9 bases lining up with TRBD2. J gave up 8 bases and V 6 bases, and 6 bases lay outside the gene matches. Germline CDR1 SGDLS, CDR2 YYNGEE. The CDR3 contains 13 residues.

This chain connects TRBV12-3 or TRBV12-4 to TRBJ1-3, with TRBD1 identical over 10 bases. CDR3 length equals 15 residues. V trimming: 3 bases; J trimming: 2 bases; junction bases outside the gene matches: 1. The CDR3 coding sequence is TGTGCCAGCAGTTTGGGGACAGGGGCTGGAAACACCATATATTTT. Translation gives CASSLGTGAGNTIYF.

The chain is built from TRBV5-5 and TRBJ2-3, with D perhaps TRBD1 (5 bases). V lost 5 bases, J lost 4 bases, and 8 bases lay in between. This CDR3 region has 12 residues. Germline V gene sequence: CDR1 SGHKS, CDR2 YYEKEE (reference sequence). The CDR3 DNA sequence: TGTGCCAGCAGGGACACCCCAGATACGCAGTATTTT. This gives the protein CASRDTPDTQYF. The whole variable domain, remainder taken from reference TRBV5-5 and TRBJ2-3, is DAGVTQSPTHLIKTRGQQVTLRCSPISGHKSVSWYQQVLGQGPQFIFQYYEKEERGRGNFPDRFSARQFPNYSSELNVNALLLGDSALYLCASRDTPDTQYFGPGTRLTVL.

This clonotype was found a few times. The chain links TRBV7-2 to TRBJ2-2, with 9 bases fitting TRBD2. CDR1 and CDR2 (germline): SGHTA, FQGNSA. The V gene end was trimmed by 2 bases and the J gene end by 5 bases; junction bases not matched to a gene: 9. The CDR3 has 17 amino acids. CDR3 DNA: TGTGCCAGCAGCTTACCCGTTAGCGGGAGTGTTACCGGGGAGCTGTTTTTT. Its protein is CASSLPVSGSVTGELFF.

The V and J genes are TRBV9 and TRBJ2-3, with D unresolved. The CDR3 length is 16 residues. The V end was cut by 3 bases, the J end by 2 bases, with 16 bases between. Per the germline V gene, CDR1 is SGDLS and CDR2 is YYNGEE. The CDR3 region is CASSAARMSTTDTQYF. CDR3 DNA: TGTGCCAGCAGCGCAGCTCGGATGTCCACCACAGATACGCAGTATTTT.

This clonotype was detected ten times or more. The chain couples TRBV12-3 or TRBV12-4 to TRBJ2-3; the D gene is possibly TRBD1 (6 bases). CDR3 size: 14 residues. Trimming removed 6 bases at V and 4 bases at J, with 14 bases between. CDR3 nucleotide sequence: TGTGCCAGCAGACCACGTAACAGGGCAGATACGCAGTATTTT. It encodes CASRPRNRADTQYF.

This clonotype was seen only a few times. This chain connects TRBV5-1 to TRBJ2-3, with D possibly TRBD2 on 5 matching bases. The V end was cut by 3 bases, the J end by 4 bases, with 12 bases between. Germline CDR1 is SGHRS and CDR2 is YFSETQ. The CDR3 covers 14 residues. For the CDR3, the DNA is TGCGCCAGCAGCTCCCAAGGACTCGCAGATACGCAGTATTTT. It codes for CASSSQGLADTQYF.

The rearrangement uses TRBV15 and TRBJ2-7; TRBD2 might be the D (5 bases). This CDR3 is built from 13 residues. V lost 5 bases to trimming and J lost 3 bases, with 11 bases between them. Germline CDR1 and CDR2: LNHNV and YYDKDF (reference sequence). Here the CDR3 reads CATSRSVGYEQYF. As DNA, the CDR3 is TGTGCCACCAGCCGTAGCGTTGGCTACGAGCAGTACTTC.

CDR3 region: CASSQRIGGSGWGSETQYF. The DNA for the CDR3 is TGCGCCAGCAGCCAGCGAATCGGCGGATCCGGATGGGGCTCAGAGACCCAGTACTTC. This chain uses TRBV4-3 with TRBJ2-5; D is perhaps TRBD1 (5 bases). V shed 3 bases and J shed 4 bases, with 27 bases lying between them. CDR3 length: 19 amino acids. Germline V gives CDR1 LGHNA, CDR2 YSLEER.

This chain connects TRBV5-1 to TRBJ2-7; 8 bases match TRBD1. The CDR3 covers 14 residues. The V gene's germline CDR1 is SGHRS and CDR2 YFSETQ. The junction had 8 bases not matched to a gene; V was cut back by 7 bases and J by 2 bases. The CDR3 DNA is TGCGCCAGCTACCCCGGACAGGGTGCCTACGAGCAGTACTTC. Residues: CASYPGQGAYEQYF.

The table lists this clonotype with a few counts. In nucleotides, the CDR3 is TGTGCCAGCAGCCGCGGGACAGGGGGCCTGGGGCCAAATGAGCAGTTCTTC. This encodes CASSRGTGGLGPNEQFF. The chain has TRBV14 and TRBJ2-1, with 12 bases aligning to TRBD1. Per germline, CDR1 SGHDN and CDR2 FVKESK. This CDR3 has 17 amino acids. V dropped 4 bases and J dropped 7; count of bases not matched to a gene: 11.

This clonotype was observed at least ten times. The rearrangement links TRBV4-3 to TRBJ2-2; D gene ambiguous. There are 13 residues in the CDR3. The germline V gene has CDR1 LGHNA and CDR2 YSLEER. V dropped 0 bases and J dropped 6 bases, with 5 bases sitting between them. The CDR3 region is CASSQDRAGELFF. DNA for the CDR3: TGCGCCAGCAGCCAAGATCGGGCCGGGGAGCTGTTTTTT.

This clonotype has just a few counts. V is TRBV5-1 and J is TRBJ2-1; 12 positions match TRBD2. The germline CDR1 and CDR2 sequences are SGHRS and YFSETQ. The CDR3 sequence is 18 residues long. Germline trimming cut 0 bases from V and 6 bases from J; bases unmatched to any gene: 10. The CDR3 DNA is TGCGCCAGCAGCTTGGTGACTAGCGGGGGAAGTGTTGGCAATGAGCAGTTCTTC. It specifies CASSLVTSGGSVGNEQFF.

This chain connects TRBV6-2 or TRBV6-3 to TRBJ2-5; possibly TRBD1 for D (6 bases). Trimming took 7 bases from V and 2 from J, leaving 17 bases between them. CDR1 is MNHEY and CDR2 is SVGEGT in the germline V gene. This CDR3 has 15 amino acids. CDR3 DNA sequence: TGTGCCAGCACCAAAGGGCTTGGACAGCAAGAGACCCAGTACTTC. Amino acid sequence: CASTKGLGQQETQYF.

J is TRBJ1-2 and V is TRBV7-2, with a possible D match to TRBD1 (5 bases). This CDR3 has 14 residues. Germline V gene lookup returns CDR1 SGHTA and CDR2 FQGNSA. V gave up 2 bases and J gave up 7 bases, with 14 bases separating them. Written as DNA, the CDR3 is TGTGCCAGCAGCTTAATGGGTTCAGGGACTGGCTACACCTTC. It yields the protein CASSLMGSGTGYTF.

The chain employs TRBV6-5 and TRBJ2-2; TRBD2 is a possible D gene (5 bases). The CDR3 loop spans 15 amino acids. V lost 0 bases and J 4 bases, leaving 9 bases between the germline ends. The germline V gene encodes CDR1 MNHEY and CDR2 SVGAGI. CDR3 protein: CASSYSRGVTGELFF. CDR3 bases: TGTGCCAGCAGTTACTCCCGGGGAGTCACCGGGGAGCTGTTTTTT.

This clonotype was detected a few times. V and J are TRBV7-9 and TRBJ1-1; D may be TRBD1 (5 bases). With 1 base removed from V and 0 bases from J, the gap between germline ends came to 12 bases. The CDR3 extends over 16 amino acids. The germline gives CDR1 SEHNR, CDR2 FQNEAQ (reference sequence). CDR3 nucleotides: TGTGCCAGCAGCTTAGTGCCCAGAGGGGTGAACACTGAAGCTTTCTTT. As protein: CASSLVPRGVNTEAFF.

The chain has TRBV29-1 and TRBJ2-2; D unclear. Germline-derived CDR1 and CDR2 are SQVTM and ANQGSEA. This CDR3 is 13 amino acids long. Trimming cost V 6 bases and J 4 bases, with 12 bases left between them. CDR3 nucleotides: TGCAGCGTCCCCCTCCTGGGCACCGGGGAGCTGTTTTTT. Its protein product is CSVPLLGTGELFF.

This clonotype was recorded a few times. CDR3 residues: CASSYLGGSNEKLFF. Written as DNA, the CDR3 is TGTGCCAGCAGTTACCTGGGAGGGTCTAATGAAAAACTGTTTTTT. This sequence joins TRBV6-5 and TRBJ1-4; D is unclear. The CDR3 runs 15 residues. V lost 2 bases and J 3 bases, leaving 10 bases between the germline ends. CDR1 is MNHEY and CDR2 is SVGAGI in the germline V gene.

This clonotype has a count of ten or more. The J gene is TRBJ2-5, the V gene TRBV3-1; 9 nucleotides agree with TRBD2. The CDR3 spans 13 residues. V lost 8 bases, J lost 1 base, and 2 bases stayed unmatched. CDR1 LGHDT and CDR2 YNNKEL come from the germline V gene (reference sequence). The CDR3 is CASGGLAQETQYF. The DNA for the CDR3 is TGTGCCAGCGGGGGACTAGCCCAAGAGACCCAGTACTTC.

J is TRBJ1-5 and V is TRBV27, with a tentative D call TRBD1 (5 bases). V lost 4 bases and J 5 bases, leaving 12 bases between the germline ends. The CDR3 covers 14 residues. The germline V gene encodes CDR1 MNHEY and CDR2 SMNVEV (reference sequence). The CDR3 sequence: CASSSGTEYQPQHF. Here the CDR3 DNA reads TGTGCCAGCAGTTCAGGGACGGAGTATCAGCCCCAGCATTTT.

This clonotype was observed a handful of times. The rearrangement joins TRBV10-3 to TRBJ2-6; D unresolved. The V and J ends lost 6 bases and 3 bases respectively, with 6 bases between them. This CDR3 region has 13 residues. Germline V lookup: CDR1 ENHRY, CDR2 SYGVKD. The CDR3 protein is CAIRVDGANVLTF. Written as DNA, the CDR3 is TGTGCCATCAGGGTCGATGGGGCCAACGTCCTGACTTTC.

V gene TRBV15 combines with J gene TRBJ1-2, with a possible D match to TRBD1 (6 bases). Trimming cost V 0 bases and J 4 bases, with 9 bases left between them. Germline values: CDR1 LNHNV, CDR2 YYDKDF (reference sequence). This CDR3 is 14 amino acids long. CDR3 protein: CATSRETGLYGYTF. Here the CDR3 DNA reads TGTGCCACCAGCAGAGAGACAGGACTCTATGGCTACACCTTC.